The clone carrying this TCR beta chain was recorded at least ten times. This sample stems from a study of blood T cells in healthy people across ages. Study background: Researchers report that template switching captured about one barcoded beta molecule per two T cells.

Primers used in a second PCR of roughly 7 to 11 cycles were a sample-barcoded 5' primer and a J-beta primer mix. One entry per CDR3 protein results from TCRdb running MiXCR on the 5' RACE reads. This sample has 600,000 or so distinct CDR3 sequences, with 25% to 30% found just once. Looked up from germline, CDR1 is DFQATT and CDR2 is SNEGSKA (reference sequence). There are 13 residues in the CDR3. Between the trimmed V and J ends, which lost 0 bases and 10 bases, there was a span of 10 bases. The donors, healthy Caucasians from Russia, were aged about 6 to 100. The receptor was isolated from a woman of 80 years or more in good health. The sample comprised blood. The genes are TRBV20-1 and TRBJ1-6; D is possibly TRBD1 (5 bases). The CDR3 region is CSARDPGESPLHF. The CDR3 coding sequence is TGCAGTGCTAGAGATCCGGGGGAATCACCCCTCCACTTT.